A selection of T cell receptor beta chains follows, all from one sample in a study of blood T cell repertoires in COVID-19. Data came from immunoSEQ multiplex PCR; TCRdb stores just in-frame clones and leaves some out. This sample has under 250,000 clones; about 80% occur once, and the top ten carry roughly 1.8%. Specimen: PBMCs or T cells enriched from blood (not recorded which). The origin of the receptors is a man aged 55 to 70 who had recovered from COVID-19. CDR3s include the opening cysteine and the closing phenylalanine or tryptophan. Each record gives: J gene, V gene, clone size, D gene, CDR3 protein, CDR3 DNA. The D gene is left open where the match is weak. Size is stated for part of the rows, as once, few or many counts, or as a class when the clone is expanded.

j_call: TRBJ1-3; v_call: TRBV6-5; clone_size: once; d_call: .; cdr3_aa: CASSYPAGVSGNTIYF; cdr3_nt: TGTGCCAGCAGTTACCCGGCAGGCGTCTCTGGAAACACCATATATTTT
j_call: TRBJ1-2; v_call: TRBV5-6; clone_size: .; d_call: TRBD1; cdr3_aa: CASSDRGLDGYTF; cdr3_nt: TGTGCCAGCAGCGACAGGGGGCTCGACGGCTACACCTTC
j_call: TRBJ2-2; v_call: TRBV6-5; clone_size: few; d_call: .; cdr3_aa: CASGAGLTGELFF; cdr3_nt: TGTGCCAGCGGGGCAGGGCTGACCGGGGAGCTGTTTTTT
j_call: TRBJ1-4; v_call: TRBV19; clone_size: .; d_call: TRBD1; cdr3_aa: CASKWDRGAEKLFF; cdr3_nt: TGTGCCAGTAAGTGGGACAGGGGAGCGGAAAAACTGTTTTTT
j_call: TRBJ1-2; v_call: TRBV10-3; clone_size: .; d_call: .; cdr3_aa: CAIRNPTGTNYGYTF; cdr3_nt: TGTGCCATCCGGAACCCGACAGGAACTAACTATGGCTACACCTTC
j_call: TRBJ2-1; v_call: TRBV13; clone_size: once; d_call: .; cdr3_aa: CASSPRTDNEQFF; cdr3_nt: TGTGCCAGCAGCCCCCGGACAGACAATGAGCAGTTCTTC
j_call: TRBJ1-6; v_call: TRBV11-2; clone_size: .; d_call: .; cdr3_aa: CASSLGGQLSPLHF; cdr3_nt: TGTGCCAGCAGCTTAGGAGGCCAGCTTTCACCCCTCCACTTT
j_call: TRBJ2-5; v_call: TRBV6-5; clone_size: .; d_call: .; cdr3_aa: CATLTTGRGQETQYF; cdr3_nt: TGTGCCACTCTCACGACGGGGCGGGGACAAGAGACCCAGTACTTC
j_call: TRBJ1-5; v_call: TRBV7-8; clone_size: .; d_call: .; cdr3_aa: CASSLRITRQPQHF; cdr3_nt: TGTGCCAGCAGCTTGCGTATAACCCGTCAGCCCCAGCATTTT
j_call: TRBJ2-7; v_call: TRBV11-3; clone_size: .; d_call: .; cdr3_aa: CASSLGREYEQYF; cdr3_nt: TGTGCCAGCAGCTTGGGCAGAGAGTACGAGCAGTACTTC